This entry describes one TCR beta chain. What it recognizes is unknown. Anyone with autoimmune disease history or systemic immunosuppression was excluded. Some clones are missing from TCRdb's copy, which holds only in-frame ones; the method was immunoSEQ multiplex PCR. The sample consists of around 40,000 clones, approximately 88% of them appearing once. The data originate from a study of OX40 agonist ivuxolimab in advanced cancers. Study as a whole: Cohort: roughly 79% men, mean age approximately 60, aged about 23 to 79. Two cutaneous melanoma patients and one hepatocellular carcinoma patient, three in all, had partial responses.

General study points: It was also the case that some nonresponders had low normalized T-cell clonal expansion.

The TCR originated in an adult with an advanced solid tumor such as melanoma, head and neck, liver or kidney cancer. Sequences were derived from CD4+ or CD8+ T cells sorted from blood, sampled in a trial of the OX40 agonist ivuxolimab.

For the CDR3, the DNA is TGTGCCAGCAGTTACGGGGGCACTGAAGCTTTCTTT. Protein sequence: CASSYGGTEAFF. V and J are TRBV6-6 and TRBJ1-1; D is perhaps TRBD1 (5 bases). The CDR3 consists of 12 residues. The ends were cut back, 2 bases at V and 4 bases at J, with 5 bases in the middle. CDR1 is MNHNY, CDR2 SVGAGI, per germline (reference sequence).